The rows below give T cell receptor beta chains drawn from one sample of a study of shared clonotypes between healthy human individuals. The repertoire was sequenced with immunoSEQ multiplex PCR; TCRdb's copy has only in-frame clones and lacks some. The table records 2,500,000 or so clones, more than 85% of them present only once. Sequencing input: naive CD4+ T cells from PBMCs. These receptor sequences come from a man aged 18 to 30 in good health. Some clones in this sample may be carry-over from other donors' samples. The CDR3 runs from the conserved cysteine through the conserved F or W. The order of the fields is V gene, clone size, J gene, D gene, CDR3 protein, CDR3 DNA. A D gene is named only where the DNA matches it firmly. Clone size, where shown, is once, few, many, or a class for clones that have expanded.

TRBV5-4	once	TRBJ2-1	TRBD2	CASSLVAGGHKFF	TGTGCCAGCAGCTTGGTAGCGGGAGGGCATAAGTTCTTC
TRBV28	-	TRBJ2-7	TRBD1	CASRDGTGILSYEQYF	TGTGCCAGCAGGGACGGGACAGGGATCCTCTCCTACGAGCAGTACTTC
TRBV25-1	once	TRBJ1-4	TRBD1	CASSEWAQGATNEKLFF	TGTGCCAGCAGTGAATGGGCTCAGGGGGCAACTAATGAAAAACTGTTTTTT
TRBV30	-	TRBJ1-3	-	CAWSVSMGNTIYF	TGTGCCTGGAGTGTGTCTATGGGAAACACCATATATTTT
TRBV28	once	TRBJ2-7	-	CASGWVYEQYF	TGTGCCAGCGGGTGGGTTTACGAGCAGTACTTC
TRBV18	-	TRBJ1-5	-	CASSPSSSNQPQHF	TGTGCCAGCTCACCTAGTTCTAGCAATCAGCCCCAGCATTTT
TRBV30	-	TRBJ1-2	-	CAWSGDYGYTF	TGTGCCTGGAGCGGGGACTATGGCTACACCTTC
TRBV6-6	once	TRBJ2-1	TRBD2	CASTPTSGRTHNEQFF	TGTGCCAGCACCCCGACTAGCGGGAGGACCCACAATGAGCAGTTCTTC
TRBV18	few	TRBJ1-1	-	CASSPPTGRNTEAFF	TGTGCCAGCTCACCACCGACGGGACGAAACACTGAAGCTTTCTTT
TRBV28	-	TRBJ1-5	-	CASTGFDLRPQHF	TGTGCCAGTACAGGGTTTGATTTGAGGCCCCAGCATTTT
TRBV7-2	-	TRBJ1-1	-	CASSLDSDRRNTEAFF	TGTGCCAGCAGCTTAGATTCTGACAGAAGAAACACTGAAGCTTTCTTT
TRBV27	-	TRBJ1-1	-	CASSFLRGRPLAEAFF	TGTGCCAGCAGTTTCCTCCGGGGCCGTCCGCTCGCTGAAGCTTTCTTT
TRBV5-1	-	TRBJ2-5	-	CASSLFTSGQETQYF	TGCGCCAGCAGCTTGTTTACCAGCGGCCAAGAGACCCAGTACTTC
TRBV7-3	-	TRBJ2-7	-	CASSSTGDGRYEQYF	TGTGCCAGCAGCTCAACTGGGGACGGACGCTACGAGCAGTACTTC
TRBV9	-	TRBJ2-5	-	CASSVATGTETEQETQYF	TGTGCCAGCAGCGTAGCTACAGGGACTGAAACTGAACAAGAGACCCAGTACTTC
TRBV6-1	-	TRBJ1-5	-	CASTELYQPQHF	TGTGCCAGCACCGAACTGTATCAGCCCCAGCATTTT
TRBV6-4	-	TRBJ1-2	-	CASSAGPFGYYGYTF	TGTGCCAGCAGTGCGGGACCCTTTGGGTACTATGGCTACACCTTC
TRBV7-9	-	TRBJ1-1	-	CASRPNGRERMNTEAFF	TGTGCCAGCAGACCCAATGGCCGGGAACGGATGAACACTGAAGCTTTCTTT
TRBV2	-	TRBJ2-2	TRBD2	CASQLAGVPGELFF	TGTGCCAGCCAACTAGCGGGAGTTCCCGGGGAGCTGTTTTTT
TRBV5-6	-	TRBJ1-1	TRBD1	CASSWGPGGVNTEAFF	TGTGCCAGCAGCTGGGGGCCAGGGGGCGTGAACACTGAAGCTTTCTTT
TRBV21-1	-	TRBJ2-7	-	CARQKGGAGSREQYF	TGTGCCCGACAAAAGGGGGGAGCGGGGTCGAGGGAGCAGTACTTC
TRBV2	-	TRBJ2-7	TRBD2	CASKMDPGLVYDEQYF	TGTGCCAGCAAGATGGACCCGGGACTAGTGTACGACGAGCAGTACTTC
TRBV4-1	-	TRBJ1-4	-	CASSPRRQNNEKLFF	TGCGCCAGCAGCCCCAGGCGGCAGAATAATGAAAAACTGTTTTTT
TRBV9	-	TRBJ2-1	-	CASSYLGYNEQFF	TGTGCCAGCAGCTATTTGGGATACAATGAGCAGTTCTTC
TRBV7-2	-	TRBJ1-1	-	CASSPTPYTEAFF	TGTGCCAGCAGCCCTACCCCTTACACTGAAGCTTTCTTT
TRBV5-1	once	TRBJ2-7	-	CASSLTQFYEQYF	TGCGCCAGCAGCTTGACCCAATTCTACGAGCAGTACTTC
TRBV18	-	TRBJ2-7	-	CASSPTSTYEQYF	TGTGCCAGCTCACCGACATCGACCTACGAGCAGTACTTC
TRBV7-2	-	TRBJ2-7	-	CASSNQGYEQYF	TGTGCCAGCAGCAATCAGGGGTACGAGCAGTACTTC
TRBV27	-	TRBJ1-4	-	CASSSPIFEKLFF	TGTGCCAGCAGTTCCCCGATCTTTGAAAAACTGTTTTTT
TRBV11-2	once	TRBJ1-5	TRBD1	CASSLDRVSQPQHF	TGTGCCAGCAGCCTGGACAGGGTATCTCAGCCCCAGCATTTT
TRBV29-1	-	TRBJ1-1	-	CSVVGERGNTEAFF	TGCAGTGTAGTTGGGGAAAGGGGGAACACTGAAGCTTTCTTT
TRBV28	-	TRBJ2-1	-	CASRALGGGAYNEQFF	TGTGCCAGCAGGGCCCTAGGAGGCGGAGCTTACAATGAGCAGTTCTTC
TRBV28	once	TRBJ2-7	TRBD1	CASSPDRGSSLEQYF	TGTGCCAGCAGTCCAGACAGGGGGTCCAGCCTCGAGCAGTACTTC
TRBV5-6	-	TRBJ1-2	-	CASSLGPSYGYTF	TGTGCCAGCAGCCTGGGGCCTAGCTATGGCTACACCTTC
TRBV6-5	-	TRBJ2-7	TRBD1	CASSYGDRGYEQYF	TGTGCCAGCAGTTACGGGGACAGGGGCTACGAGCAGTACTTC
TRBV2	-	TRBJ2-1	-	CASERDINEQFF	TGTGCCAGCGAGCGGGACATCAATGAGCAGTTCTTC
TRBV9	once	TRBJ2-7	TRBD2	CASSVGIPTSNYEQYF	TGTGCCAGCAGCGTAGGTATCCCGACTAGCAACTACGAGCAGTACTTC
TRBV4-2	-	TRBJ2-1	-	CASSRAERDEQFF	TGTGCCAGCAGCCGCGCCGAGAGGGATGAGCAGTTCTTC
TRBV19	-	TRBJ2-7	-	CASSRVREAYEQYF	TGTGCCAGTAGTAGGGTTAGGGAAGCCTACGAGCAGTACTTC
TRBV5-1	-	TRBJ2-3	TRBD2	CASSPGIAGVADTQYF	TGCGCCAGCAGCCCCGGGATAGCGGGAGTCGCAGATACGCAGTATTTT
TRBV28	-	TRBJ1-2	-	CASSLRPLDGTGGYTF	TGTGCCAGCAGTTTACGCCCCCTCGATGGGACTGGCGGCTACACCTTC
TRBV11-2	-	TRBJ2-1	TRBD2	CASSLFRLATSYNEQFF	TGTGCCAGCAGCTTATTCCGACTAGCGACCTCCTACAATGAGCAGTTCTTC
TRBV30	-	TRBJ2-1	TRBD2	CAWSVLAGGEQFF	TGTGCCTGGAGTGTACTCGCGGGAGGAGAGCAGTTCTTC
TRBV11-2	-	TRBJ1-1	-	CASSLDRLGGSGTEAFF	TGTGCCAGCAGCTTAGATCGTTTAGGGGGGTCCGGCACTGAAGCTTTCTTT
TRBV5-6	-	TRBJ1-2	-	CASSLDQGRYGYTF	TGTGCCAGCAGCTTGGACCAGGGACGCTATGGCTACACCTTC
TRBV2	-	TRBJ2-7	-	CASSETSYEQYF	TGTGCCAGCAGTGAGACATCTTACGAGCAGTACTTC
TRBV7-2	-	TRBJ1-3	TRBD1	CASSPPTGKGGNTIYF	TGTGCCAGCAGCCCCCCGACAGGGAAAGGCGGAAACACCATATATTTT
TRBV6-5	-	TRBJ2-2	TRBD2	CASRESGSTGELFF	TGTGCCAGCAGAGAAAGCGGGAGCACCGGGGAGCTGTTTTTT